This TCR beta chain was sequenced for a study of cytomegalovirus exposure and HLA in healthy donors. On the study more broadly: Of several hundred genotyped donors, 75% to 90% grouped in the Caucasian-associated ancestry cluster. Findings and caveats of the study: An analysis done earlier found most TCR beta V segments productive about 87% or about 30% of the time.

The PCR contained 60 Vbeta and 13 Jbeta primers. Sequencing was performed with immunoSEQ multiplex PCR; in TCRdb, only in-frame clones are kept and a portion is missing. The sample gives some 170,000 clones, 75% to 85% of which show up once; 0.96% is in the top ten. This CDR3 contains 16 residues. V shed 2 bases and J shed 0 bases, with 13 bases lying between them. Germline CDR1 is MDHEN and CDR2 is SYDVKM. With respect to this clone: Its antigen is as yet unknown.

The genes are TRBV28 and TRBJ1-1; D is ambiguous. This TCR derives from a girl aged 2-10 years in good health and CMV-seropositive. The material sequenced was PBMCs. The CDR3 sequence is CASSLADKLVNTEAFF. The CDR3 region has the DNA TGTGCCAGCAGTTTAGCAGACAAGTTAGTGAACACTGAAGCTTTCTTT.